These 7 T cell receptor beta chains were all obtained from the same sample, sequenced in a study of PD-L1 blockade in urothelial cancer. Time point in this sample: peripheral blood 6 weeks after treatment start. Generated by immunoSEQ multiplex PCR, the TCRdb table keeps only in-frame clones and is missing some. The top ten clones hold around 0.9% of a sample with around 69,000 clones, around 93% of them seen once. This specimen was PBMCs, taken around atezolizumab (anti-PD-L1) treatment. The receptors were gathered from an elderly woman with urothelial cancer.

V gene TRBV6-1 combines with J gene TRBJ1-2; 8 nucleotides line up with TRBD1. Germline V gene sequence: CDR1 MNHNS, CDR2 SASEGT. After removal of 4 bases from V and 0 bases from J, the junction contained 16 bases not matched to a gene. CDR3 length equals 19 residues. The CDR3 coding sequence is TGTGCCAGCAGTGGCCGGGTGCGGGCAGGGGGCCATGCTAACTATGGCTACACCTTC. This gives the protein CASSGRVRAGGHANYGYTF.

This clone showed up just once. V usage is TRBV15 and J usage is TRBJ2-5; 7 bases line up with TRBD1. Trimming cost V 3 bases and J 2 bases; bases outside gene matches: 6. The CDR3 length is 15 residues. Germline CDR1 LNHNV, CDR2 YYDKDF (reference sequence). In nucleotides, the CDR3 is TGTGCCACCAGCAGGAAGGGGGACAGACAAGAGACCCAGTACTTC. Translated: CATSRKGDRQETQYF. Filled out from reference TRBV15 and TRBJ2-5, the complete variable domain reads DAMVIQNPRYQVTQFGKPVTLSCSQTLNHNVMYWYQQKSSQAPKLLFHYYDKDFNNEADTPDNFQSRRPNTSFCFLDIRSPGLGDTAMYLCATSRKGDRQETQYFGPGTRLLVL.

V gene TRBV30 combines with J gene TRBJ2-7; possibly TRBD2 for D (5 bases). The CDR3 consists of 13 residues. Trimming cost V 6 bases and J 2 bases, with 14 bases left between them. Germline V gene sequence: CDR1 GTSNPN, CDR2 SVGIG (reference sequence). The CDR3 protein is CACLRAGTYEQYF. CDR3 nucleotide sequence: TGTGCCTGTCTACGTGCGGGTACCTACGAGCAGTACTTC.

J is TRBJ1-2 and V is TRBV19, with 7 bases aligning to TRBD1. The length of the CDR3 is 14 residues. V was pared by 3 bases and J by 3 bases, with 4 bases of the junction left unmatched. CDR1 LNHDA and CDR2 SQIVND come from the germline V gene (reference sequence). The CDR3 nucleotides are TGTGCCAGTAGTATTGACGGGACAGACTATGGCTACACCTTC. It encodes CASSIDGTDYGYTF. Based on the CDR3 plus reference TRBV19 and TRBJ1-2, the full variable domain is DGGITQSPKYLFRKEGQNVTLSCEQNLNHDAMYWYRQDPGQGLRLIYYSQIVNDFQKGDIAEGYSVSREKKESFPLTVTSAQKNPTAFYLCASSIDGTDYGYTFGSGTRLTVV.

The J gene is TRBJ2-1, the V gene TRBV7-3; 9 bases align to TRBD2. Germline trimming cut 2 bases from V and 12 bases from J; bases unmatched to any gene: 2. The germline CDR1 and CDR2 sequences are SGHTA and FQGTGA. The CDR3 has 12 amino acids. In nucleotides, the CDR3 is TGTGCCAGCAGCTTAGCGGGGGGGGTGCAGTTCTTC. Protein sequence: CASSLAGGVQFF.

The V and J genes are TRBV10-1 and TRBJ1-1, with D possibly TRBD1 on 5 matching bases. The V gene lost 3 bases and the J gene lost 9 bases, with 17 bases spanning the gap. Germline V gene sequence: CDR1 WNHNN, CDR2 SYGVQD (reference sequence). The CDR3 is 14 amino acids. CDR3 bases: TGCGCCAGCAGTGACGGAGGGGCGCGCGGGAAAGCTTTCTTT. Its translation: CASSDGGARGKAFF.

This chain uses TRBV5-1 with TRBJ2-4; 9 nucleotides agree with TRBD2. Germline V lookup: CDR1 SGHRS, CDR2 YFSETQ. This CDR3 is built from 19 residues. The J segment lost 4 bases and the V segment lost 1 base, leaving 15 bases of the junction unmatched. The DNA for the CDR3 is TGCGCCAGCAGCTTGCGGGGGACGCAAGCGGGAGGACTAAAAAACATTCAGTACTTC. Translated: CASSLRGTQAGGLKNIQYF.